These T cell receptor beta chains were read from a single sample in a study of identical twins. One entry per CDR3 protein, called by TCRdb with MiXCR from the 5' RACE reads. The sample contains a few hundred thousand distinct CDR3 sequences, about 12% of which appear only once. These data were also filed under a second study, of yellow fever vaccine responses in identical twins.

Sequencing was done on a sample of CD8+ T cells sorted from blood. All receptors derive from a young woman in good health. Each CDR3 is given with its conserved first and last residue. A D gene is named only where the DNA matches it firmly. Size values are once, few and many counts, or a class for expanded clones, and some rows have none.

cdr3_aa cdr3_nt j_call clone_size d_call v_call
CASSKDWPSYNEQFF TGTGCCAGCAGTAAAGACTGGCCCTCCTACAATGAGCAGTTCTTC TRBJ2-1 many . TRBV28
CASYKALGGGGEVYNEQFF TGCGCCAGCTACAAGGCCCTGGGGGGGGGAGGGGAGGTCTACAATGAGCAGTTCTTC TRBJ2-1 few TRBD2 TRBV10-2
CASGLAGQGDTQYF TGTGCCAGCGGCCTAGCGGGACAGGGAGATACGCAGTATTTT TRBJ2-3 few . TRBV12-3/TRBV12-4
CASSGGYNEQFF TGTGCCAGCAGTGGCGGATACAATGAGCAGTTCTTC TRBJ2-1 many . TRBV25-1
CSAYTGGPFSYEQYF TGCAGTGCTTACACAGGGGGCCCCTTCTCCTACGAGCAGTACTTC TRBJ2-7 few TRBD1 TRBV20-1
CASSPSDRFYNEQFF TGTGCCAGCAGCCCATCTGACAGGTTCTACAATGAGCAGTTCTTC TRBJ2-1 . . TRBV9
CSASSIIPGQFHYNSPLHF TGCAGTGCTAGCTCCATAATTCCAGGCCAGTTTCACTATAATTCACCCCTCCACTTT TRBJ1-6 few . TRBV20-1
CSAIGTKSYNEQFF TGCAGTGCTATCGGGACAAAGTCCTACAATGAGCAGTTCTTC TRBJ2-1 few . TRBV20-1
CAISESGGGPHYNEQFF TGTGCCATCAGTGAATCGGGCGGCGGGCCCCACTACAATGAGCAGTTCTTC TRBJ2-1 many . TRBV10-3
CASSLTGPLAKNIQYF TGTGCCAGCAGTTTGACAGGCCCACTAGCCAAAAACATTCAGTACTTC TRBJ2-4 . . TRBV6-5
CASSYSYGQDTDTQYF TGTGCCAGCAGTTACTCGTACGGCCAGGATACGGATACGCAGTATTTT TRBJ2-3 few . TRBV6-5
CASSLSQQVTDTQYF TGTGCCAGCAGCTTATCTCAGCAAGTCACAGATACGCAGTATTTT TRBJ2-3 many . TRBV7-9
CASYDPDGEQFF TGTGCCAGCTACGACCCAGACGGTGAGCAGTTCTTC TRBJ2-1 few . TRBV28
CASTPQVSGNTIYF TGTGCCAGCACCCCACAAGTCTCTGGAAACACCATATATTTT TRBJ1-3 few . TRBV7-9
CASSFREGKEETQYF TGTGCCAGCAGCTTTAGGGAGGGCAAAGAAGAGACCCAGTACTTC TRBJ2-5 . TRBD2 TRBV7-9
CASSSTGEGTGELFF TGTGCCAGCAGCTCAACGGGAGAAGGGACCGGGGAGCTGTTTTTT TRBJ2-2 . . TRBV7-9
CASSLEILNTEAFF TGCGCCAGCAGCTTGGAGATTTTGAACACTGAAGCTTTCTTT TRBJ1-1 few . TRBV5-1
CASSLQGWNEQFF TGTGCCAGCAGCTTACAGGGGTGGAATGAGCAGTTCTTC TRBJ2-1 . . TRBV13